What follows are 3 T cell receptor beta chains derived from one specimen sequenced in a study of OX40 agonist ivuxolimab in advanced cancers. Repertoires were generated with immunoSEQ multiplex PCR, while TCRdb's copy carries only in-frame clones and drops some. The data contain under 85,000 clones, 85% to 90% of them singletons. The specimen was CD4+ or CD8+ T cells sorted from blood, collected in a trial of the OX40 agonist ivuxolimab. These receptor sequences come from an adult with an advanced solid tumor such as melanoma, head and neck, liver or kidney cancer.

This clone turned up a few times. The CDR3 DNA sequence: TGTGCCACCCACGACCGGGTTGGTCAGCCCCAGCATTTT. Residues: CATHDRVGQPQHF. The chain has TRBV19 and TRBJ1-5, with D unclear. The length of the CDR3 is 13 residues. Trimming removed 10 bases at V and 6 bases at J, with 16 bases between. In germline, CDR1 is LNHDA, CDR2 SQIVND (reference sequence).

This clone was picked up one time. The chain couples TRBV27 to TRBJ2-6; D is undetermined. Per the germline V gene, CDR1 is MNHEY and CDR2 is SMNVEV (reference sequence). Between the trimmed V and J ends, which lost 6 bases and 0 bases, there was a span of 3 bases. CDR3 length: 13 amino acids. The CDR3 loop reads CASRSSGANVLTF. Here the CDR3 DNA reads TGTGCCAGCAGGAGCTCTGGGGCCAACGTCCTGACTTTC.

The chain is built from TRBV6-6 and TRBJ2-6; D might be TRBD1 or TRBD2, each matching 6 bases. The CDR3 spans 15 residues. Germline assignment: CDR1 MNHNY and CDR2 SVGAGI (reference sequence). Trimming pared 2 bases from V and 2 bases from J, leaving 7 bases between. The CDR3 bases are TGTGCCAGCAGTTACGGGGGGCCTGGGGCCAACGTCCTGACTTTC. This gives the protein CASSYGGPGANVLTF.